These T cell receptor beta chains were read from a single sample in a study of CD8 T cells in Susac syndrome. Using its own MiXCR run on the immunoSEQ multiplex PCR reads, TCRdb lists one record per CDR3 protein. The data contain about 83,000 distinct CDR3 sequences, 95% of them seen just once; the ten biggest clones take up over 0.35%. Sequencing used CD8+ T cells from PBMCs. The origin of the receptors is a human donor with Susac syndrome. CDR3s include the opening cysteine and the closing phenylalanine or tryptophan. A D gene is named only where the DNA matches it firmly. Clone sizes are given selectively: once, few, many, or a class where the clone is expanded.

CDR3 length: 13; clone size: NA; D gene: NA; J gene: TRBJ1-2; V gene: TRBV4-3; CDR3 protein: CASSQTEYYGYTF; CDR3 DNA: TGCGCCAGCAGCCAAACAGAATACTATGGCTACACCTTC
CDR3 length: 14; clone size: NA; D gene: NA; J gene: TRBJ1-2; V gene: TRBV15; CDR3 protein: CATSRDLTDYGYTF; CDR3 DNA: TGTGCCACCAGCAGAGATTTAACAGACTATGGCTACACCTTC
CDR3 length: 14; clone size: NA; D gene: NA; J gene: TRBJ2-3; V gene: TRBV5-6; CDR3 protein: CASSFGTDTDTQYF; CDR3 DNA: TGTGCCAGCAGCTTCGGGACCGACACAGATACGCAGTATTTT
CDR3 length: 14; clone size: NA; D gene: NA; J gene: TRBJ2-3; V gene: TRBV13; CDR3 protein: CASSLGGGTDTQYF; CDR3 DNA: TGTGCCAGCAGCTTAGGCGGGGGAACAGATACGCAGTATTTT
CDR3 length: 11; clone size: NA; D gene: TRBD2; J gene: TRBJ2-3; V gene: TRBV29-1; CDR3 protein: CSVRGDYTQYF; CDR3 DNA: TGCAGCGTCCGGGGGGATTATACGCAGTATTTT
CDR3 length: 14; clone size: NA; D gene: TRBD2; J gene: TRBJ2-1; V gene: TRBV19; CDR3 protein: CASSYGGLNNEQFF; CDR3 DNA: TGTGCCAGTAGTTACGGGGGGTTGAACAATGAGCAGTTCTTC
CDR3 length: 15; clone size: NA; D gene: TRBD1; J gene: TRBJ2-3; V gene: TRBV14; CDR3 protein: CASSQGQGWTDTQYF; CDR3 DNA: TGTGCCAGCAGCCAAGGACAGGGGTGGACAGATACGCAGTATTTT
CDR3 length: 16; clone size: NA; D gene: TRBD2; J gene: TRBJ2-7; V gene: TRBV6-5; CDR3 protein: CASSYSSGNPIYEQYF; CDR3 DNA: TGTGCCAGCAGTTACTCGAGCGGGAATCCTATCTACGAGCAGTACTTC
CDR3 length: 16; clone size: NA; D gene: NA; J gene: TRBJ2-7; V gene: TRBV29-1; CDR3 protein: CSVEARKVGEIYEQYF; CDR3 DNA: TGCAGCGTTGAAGCCCGCAAGGTGGGGGAGATCTACGAGCAGTACTTC
CDR3 length: 12; clone size: NA; D gene: NA; J gene: TRBJ2-2; V gene: TRBV24-1; CDR3 protein: CATMGATGELFF; CDR3 DNA: TGTGCCACCATGGGGGCAACCGGGGAGCTGTTTTTT
CDR3 length: 12; clone size: NA; D gene: NA; J gene: TRBJ2-7; V gene: TRBV7-2; CDR3 protein: CASSRTIYEQYF; CDR3 DNA: TGTGCCAGCAGCCGGACTATCTACGAGCAGTACTTC
CDR3 length: 13; clone size: NA; D gene: NA; J gene: TRBJ2-2; V gene: TRBV29-1; CDR3 protein: CSVEPRNTGELFF; CDR3 DNA: TGCAGCGTTGAACCGCGGAACACCGGGGAGCTGTTTTTT
CDR3 length: 12; clone size: NA; D gene: NA; J gene: TRBJ1-5; V gene: TRBV2; CDR3 protein: CASKGGDQPQHF; CDR3 DNA: TGTGCCAGCAAGGGGGGGGATCAGCCCCAGCATTTT
CDR3 length: 14; clone size: NA; D gene: NA; J gene: TRBJ2-1; V gene: TRBV29-1; CDR3 protein: CSVLASIPYNEQFF; CDR3 DNA: TGCAGCGTCCTGGCTAGCATCCCCTACAATGAGCAGTTCTTC
CDR3 length: 13; clone size: once; D gene: TRBD1; J gene: TRBJ2-7; V gene: TRBV27; CDR3 protein: CASSLSGTEEQYF; CDR3 DNA: TGTGCCAGCAGTTTGTCCGGGACAGAAGAGCAGTACTTC
CDR3 length: 18; clone size: NA; D gene: TRBD2; J gene: TRBJ2-2; V gene: TRBV20-1; CDR3 protein: CSARGYFAGGPDTGELFF; CDR3 DNA: TGCAGTGCTAGAGGGTATTTCGCGGGAGGGCCGGACACCGGGGAGCTGTTTTTT
CDR3 length: 15; clone size: NA; D gene: TRBD2; J gene: TRBJ2-7; V gene: TRBV20-1; CDR3 protein: CSARLRASGNYEQYF; CDR3 DNA: TGCAGTGCTAGGTTGCGGGCTAGCGGGAACTACGAGCAGTACTTC
CDR3 length: 15; clone size: NA; D gene: NA; J gene: TRBJ1-2; V gene: TRBV27; CDR3 protein: CASRPGAGGNYGYTF; CDR3 DNA: TGTGCCAGCAGACCTGGCGCGGGGGGGAACTATGGCTACACCTTC
CDR3 length: 13; clone size: NA; D gene: NA; J gene: TRBJ2-7; V gene: TRBV4-1; CDR3 protein: CASSQVGPDEQYF; CDR3 DNA: TGCGCCAGCAGCCAAGTAGGGCCGGACGAGCAGTACTTC
CDR3 length: 16; clone size: NA; D gene: NA; J gene: TRBJ1-1; V gene: TRBV4-2; CDR3 protein: CASSPERGHMNTEAFF; CDR3 DNA: TGTGCCAGCAGCCCGGAACGGGGTCACATGAACACTGAAGCTTTCTTT
CDR3 length: 15; clone size: NA; D gene: TRBD2; J gene: TRBJ2-1; V gene: TRBV28; CDR3 protein: CASLWGLAGISEQFF; CDR3 DNA: TGTGCCAGCCTTTGGGGGCTAGCGGGAATAAGTGAGCAGTTCTTC
CDR3 length: 12; clone size: few; D gene: NA; J gene: TRBJ2-3; V gene: TRBV7-9; CDR3 protein: CASSFSTDTQYF; CDR3 DNA: TGTGCCAGCAGTTTCAGCACAGATACGCAGTATTTT
CDR3 length: 13; clone size: NA; D gene: NA; J gene: TRBJ2-1; V gene: TRBV20-1; CDR3 protein: CSVGGDDYNEQFF; CDR3 DNA: TGCAGTGTCGGGGGAGACGACTACAATGAGCAGTTCTTC
CDR3 length: 15; clone size: once; D gene: NA; J gene: TRBJ2-7; V gene: TRBV5-6; CDR3 protein: CASSMGGRPSYEQYF; CDR3 DNA: TGTGCCAGCAGCATGGGGGGAAGGCCCTCCTACGAGCAGTACTTC
CDR3 length: 15; clone size: once; D gene: TRBD2; J gene: TRBJ2-1; V gene: TRBV15; CDR3 protein: CATSREASGIDEQFF; CDR3 DNA: TGTGCCACCAGCAGAGAGGCTAGCGGGATCGATGAGCAGTTCTTC
CDR3 length: 13; clone size: NA; D gene: NA; J gene: TRBJ2-5; V gene: TRBV20-1; CDR3 protein: CSAPGGGPETQYF; CDR3 DNA: TGCAGTGCTCCAGGGGGAGGGCCGGAGACCCAGTACTTC
CDR3 length: 13; clone size: NA; D gene: NA; J gene: TRBJ2-3; V gene: TRBV13; CDR3 protein: CASSAGLTDTQYF; CDR3 DNA: TGTGCCAGCAGCGCAGGACTCACAGATACGCAGTATTTT
CDR3 length: 13; clone size: NA; D gene: NA; J gene: TRBJ2-7; V gene: TRBV20-1; CDR3 protein: CSARDFGSYEQYF; CDR3 DNA: TGCAGTGCTAGAGATTTCGGATCCTACGAGCAGTACTTC
CDR3 length: 13; clone size: NA; D gene: NA; J gene: TRBJ2-1; V gene: TRBV6-4; CDR3 protein: CASSLEPQNEQFF; CDR3 DNA: TGTGCCAGCAGTCTAGAGCCCCAAAATGAGCAGTTCTTC
CDR3 length: 16; clone size: NA; D gene: TRBD2; J gene: TRBJ2-1; V gene: TRBV20-1; CDR3 protein: CSARGVAGPAYNEQFF; CDR3 DNA: TGCAGTGCTAGAGGCGTAGCGGGTCCCGCCTACAATGAGCAGTTCTTC
CDR3 length: 15; clone size: once; D gene: NA; J gene: TRBJ2-1; V gene: TRBV7-9; CDR3 protein: CASSLVVGTSNEQFF; CDR3 DNA: TGTGCCAGCAGCTTAGTGGTAGGGACGTCGAATGAGCAGTTCTTC
CDR3 length: 16; clone size: NA; D gene: NA; J gene: TRBJ1-5; V gene: TRBV7-8; CDR3 protein: CASSFIGGQFNQPQHF; CDR3 DNA: TGTGCCAGCAGCTTCATTGGCGGACAGTTCAATCAGCCCCAGCATTTT
CDR3 length: 15; clone size: NA; D gene: TRBD2; J gene: TRBJ2-5; V gene: TRBV7-8; CDR3 protein: CASSLGTGGPETQYF; CDR3 DNA: TGTGCCAGCAGCCTTGGGACGGGGGGTCCAGAGACCCAGTACTTC
CDR3 length: 15; clone size: NA; D gene: NA; J gene: TRBJ2-7; V gene: TRBV29-1; CDR3 protein: CSVEDRGRIPYEQYF; CDR3 DNA: TGCAGCGTTGAAGATCGAGGGAGGATCCCCTACGAGCAGTACTTC
CDR3 length: 15; clone size: NA; D gene: TRBD2; J gene: TRBJ2-5; V gene: TRBV6-6; CDR3 protein: CASSPLAGGPETQYF; CDR3 DNA: TGTGCCAGCAGTCCATTAGCGGGAGGCCCAGAGACCCAGTACTTC
CDR3 length: 12; clone size: NA; D gene: NA; J gene: TRBJ2-3; V gene: TRBV29-1; CDR3 protein: CSVELGPDTQYF; CDR3 DNA: TGCAGCGTTGAACTCGGGCCAGATACGCAGTATTTT
CDR3 length: 14; clone size: NA; D gene: NA; J gene: TRBJ2-2; V gene: TRBV24-1; CDR3 protein: CATSDLDNTGELFF; CDR3 DNA: TGTGCCACCAGTGACCTCGACAACACCGGGGAGCTGTTTTTT
CDR3 length: 14; clone size: NA; D gene: NA; J gene: TRBJ1-1; V gene: TRBV5-1; CDR3 protein: CASSLGTDVTEAFF; CDR3 DNA: TGCGCCAGCAGCTTGGGGACAGACGTCACTGAAGCTTTCTTT